The 10 T cell receptor beta chains in this list originate from one sample, sequenced in a study of blood T cell repertoires in COVID-19. Some clones are missing from TCRdb's copy, which holds only in-frame ones; the method was immunoSEQ multiplex PCR. Counted here are around 140,000 clones, 70% to 85% occurring once; the ten biggest clones make up roughly a tenth. Material: peripheral blood. These receptor sequences come from a man in his 60s with active or convalescent COVID-19.

The rearrangement links TRBV7-2 to TRBJ2-3, with 9 positions matching TRBD2. The CDR3 has 16 residues. CDR1 is SGHTA and CDR2 is FQGNSA in the germline V gene. V gave up 5 bases and J gave up 2 bases; unmatched junction bases: 8. This CDR3 is CASSKAGGPSTDTQYF. The CDR3 coding sequence is TGTGCCAGCAGCAAGGCGGGAGGGCCGTCCACAGATACGCAGTATTTT.

This chain connects TRBV2 to TRBJ1-5; D is perhaps TRBD1 (6 bases). Trimming left V 1 base short and J 5 bases short, with 9 bases between. This CDR3 is 14 amino acids long. The germline CDR1 and CDR2 sequences are SNHLY and FYNNEI. CDR3 DNA sequence: TGTGCCAGCAGTGAAGTACAGGGTCATCAGCCCCAGCATTTT. Amino acid sequence: CASSEVQGHQPQHF.

Only one count was recorded for this clone. The V gene is TRBV13, the J gene TRBJ2-3; D is uncertain. Germline V CDR1 and CDR2: PRHDT, FYEKMQ (reference sequence). V was clipped by 0 bases and J by 3 bases, with 7 bases between them. The CDR3 covers 14 residues. The CDR3 sequence: CASSLGQATDTQYF. The CDR3 DNA reads as TGTGCCAGCAGCTTAGGGCAGGCAACAGATACGCAGTATTTT.

This chain connects TRBV6-5 to TRBJ1-2; 7 nucleotides match TRBD1. Looked up from germline, CDR1 is MNHEY and CDR2 is SVGAGI. This CDR3 has 15 residues. V trimming: 5 bases; J trimming: 4 bases; junction bases outside the gene matches: 10. The CDR3 nucleotides read TGTGCCAGCAGTCTCACCAGGGGGTCGGGCTATGGCTACACCTTC. The encoded protein is CASSLTRGSGYGYTF.

This chain connects TRBV30 to TRBJ2-5, with 7 positions matching TRBD2. The CDR3 runs to 18 residues. Germline-derived CDR1 and CDR2 are GTSNPN and SVGIG (reference sequence). J lost 1 base, V lost 0 bases, and 14 bases had no gene match. The CDR3: CAWSVQPGKVAGQETQYF. DNA for the CDR3: TGTGCCTGGAGTGTACAGCCAGGAAAGGTAGCGGGCCAAGAGACCCAGTACTTC.

The genes are TRBV19 and TRBJ1-1; D uncertain. The germline V and J ends were trimmed by 2 bases and 1 base, with 5 bases remaining between them. This CDR3 contains 13 residues. Germline CDR1 and CDR2: LNHDA and SQIVND (reference sequence). The CDR3 DNA sequence: TGTGCCAGTAGTATAAACAGGAACACTGAAGCTTTCTTT. Protein sequence: CASSINRNTEAFF.

The V gene is TRBV6-1, the J gene TRBJ2-3, with D possibly matching TRBD2 (6 bases). The ends were cut back, 7 bases at V and 0 bases at J, with 14 bases in the middle. CDR1 is MNHNS and CDR2 is SASEGT in the germline V gene. CDR3 length: 15 amino acids. DNA of the CDR3: TGTGCCAGCAAATCTACCGGGACTAGCACAGATACGCAGTATTTT. This sequence encodes CASKSTGTSTDTQYF.

This clone has a single count. This chain links TRBV30 with TRBJ1-2; D is perhaps TRBD1 (5 bases). The ends were cut back, 2 bases at V and 0 bases at J, with 13 bases in the middle. CDR1 is GTSNPN, CDR2 SVGIG, per germline (reference sequence). This CDR3 is 15 amino acids long. DNA of the CDR3: TGTGCCTGGAGTCGGGACTTAACTTCTAACTATGGCTACACCTTC. This gives the protein CAWSRDLTSNYGYTF.

The chain joins TRBV19 to TRBJ2-2; 12 positions match TRBD1. V lost 7 bases, J lost 2 bases, and 14 bases stayed unmatched. The CDR3 has 19 amino acids. CDR1 LNHDA and CDR2 SQIVND come from the germline V gene (reference sequence). CDR3 region: CASTRRDRGRRTNTGELFF. The CDR3 nucleotides are TGTGCCAGTACCCGGCGGGACAGGGGGCGCAGAACTAACACCGGGGAGCTGTTTTTT.

J is TRBJ2-3 and V is TRBV9; 8 bases align to TRBD1. The V segment lost 6 bases and the J segment 3 bases; nucleotides outside the gene matches: 9. Germline V gene sequence: CDR1 SGDLS, CDR2 YYNGEE. This CDR3 spans 15 amino acids. The CDR3 nucleotides read TGTGCCAGCACCAAGTTAACAGGGGGAACAGATACGCAGTATTTT. Translation gives CASTKLTGGTDTQYF.